The clone carrying this T cell receptor (beta chain) was counted only a few times. The data were taken from a study of type 1 and type 2 diabetes patients. The PCR template was genomic DNA. Amplification of the beta chain CDR3 used 30 forward and 13 reverse multiplex primers. Each CDR3 protein is one row after TCRdb ran MiXCR on the multiplex PCR reads. The top ten clones hold around 13% of a sample with 250,000 to 300,000 distinct CDR3 sequences, approximately 50% of them seen once. The TCR originated in a man between 18 and 35 years old with type 2 diabetes. The sample comprised peripheral blood mononuclear cells (PBMCs).

The CDR3, as DNA: TGTGCCAGCAGCGTAGGGGTAGACCCCTACGAGCAGTACTTC. Encoded protein: CASSVGVDPYEQYF. The rearrangement links TRBV9 to TRBJ2-7; D is unresolved. CDR3 length: 14 residues. V lost 0 bases and J 2 bases, leaving 9 bases between the germline ends. In germline, CDR1 is SGDLS, CDR2 YYNGEE.